The 3 T cell receptor beta chains below come from one sample, sequenced in a study of T cell changes during pregnancy in multiple sclerosis (dated by TCRdb to the late 2010s). To prepare the library, the immunoSEQ multiplex PCR assay was applied. TCRdb took this table from immuneACCESS and kept in-frame rearrangements with V and J called. Such tables lack part of the clones; where checked against another copy, unresolved V genes explain under half of the gap, and the rest is unexplained. In all, the sample holds approximately 23,000 clones, and roughly nine tenths of those were seen once. The ten top clones hold about 0.6% of the sample. Sequencing used CD4+ T cells from peripheral blood mononuclear cells, obtained after pregnancy. The receptors stem from a female donor in good health, enrolled as a control in a pregnancy study.

J is TRBJ1-2 and V is TRBV5-4; D may be TRBD1 (5 bases). Trimming stripped 3 bases from V and 0 bases from J, with 9 bases between. The CDR3 runs to 14 residues. Germline CDR1 and CDR2: SGHNT and YYREEE (reference sequence). CDR3 amino acids: CASSSSRANYGYTF. In DNA, the CDR3 is TGTGCCAGCAGCTCGAGCAGGGCTAACTATGGCTACACCTTC.

The chain uses TRBV11-2 and TRBJ2-7; a weak D match, TRBD1 (8 bases). V was trimmed by 5 bases and J by 2 bases, leaving 16 bases between them. Germline CDR1 SGHAT, CDR2 FQNNGV. The CDR3 extends over 15 amino acids. The CDR3 loop is CASSPWGGQAYEQYF. The CDR3 nucleotides read TGTGCCAGCAGCCCCTGGGGGGGACAGGCCTACGAGCAGTACTTC.

V is TRBV7-3 and J is TRBJ2-1; no firm D call. The CDR3 extends over 13 amino acids. Germline loops: CDR1 SGHTA, CDR2 FQGTGA. V lost 3 bases to trimming and J lost 4 bases, with 7 bases between them. The DNA for the CDR3 is TGTGCCAGCAGCTTGTTCAGTTACAATGAGCAGTTCTTC. Residues: CASSLFSYNEQFF.